This T cell receptor (beta chain) was sequenced during a study of blood T cell repertoires in COVID-19 (dated by TCRdb to the early 2020s). General notes on the study: Samples covering the acute and convalescent phases of COVID-19 were provided by collaborators in the United States, Italy and Spain. The prospective study material was composed of cDNA or gDNA derived from T cells, B-cell-depleted T cells, or PBMCs. The dataset comprised deeply sampled blood TCRbeta repertoires from subjects exposed to, actively infected with, or recovered from COVID-19. The repertoires were released in a freely available public database meant as a resource for research on the immune response to SARS-CoV-2. The samples were drawn from the first 160 participants of the ongoing ImmuneRACE study and from over 950 subjects provided by 6 global collaborators. The sample metadata nearly always contained a de-identified subject ID, COVID-19 status, age in years and sex. HLA class I and class II types, where available, came from metadata supplied by the sample provider rather than from assay-based typing.

At one collaborating source in Seattle, patients were enrolled during active infection and were followed longitudinally through the course of disease. Whole blood was collected in K2EDTA tubes by collaborating institutions according to the institutions' own protocols. Collaborator samples were shipped for TCRbeta analysis as frozen whole blood, isolated PBMCs, or DNA extracted from either sample type. From the cysteine up to the phenylalanine, the CDR3 has a length of 15 residues. The read is trimmed to its CDR3 DNA, 45 bases read in frame from base 1. As encoded in the germline V gene, CDR1 is MNHEY while CDR2 is SVGEGT. V is clipped by 4 bases and J by 3 bases, and the sequence between their germline boundaries is 16 bases long. A word on this clone: The antigen it binds to is not known. Per-nucleotide qualities are absent, and no much larger clonotype sits a single base away.

TCRbeta CDR3 regions were amplified from genomic DNA using the immunoSEQ Assay, a bias-controlled multiplex PCR. Regarding the original processing steps: The number of nucleated cells in each sample was estimated from the amplification of reference gene primers within the assay. To quantify the absolute abundance of each unique TCRbeta CDR3 rearrangement, sequence reads were collapsed and filtered. For each sample, productive Simpson clonality was calculated as the square root of Simpson's diversity index over productive rearrangements. The source is immuneACCESS, and TCRdb retained only in-frame sequences with V and J called. Part of the clones is not carried over; for the studies checked, unresolved V genes explain less than half of this, and the remainder is unexplained. Clone size and V and J calls were adopted from that table, with D and trimming inferred from the DNA. The sample table lists roughly 330,000 clones, about 87% of them with a count of one. Jointly, the top ten make up 7.5% to 10% of the sample.

Points the paper makes about the study in general: How much clinical and demographic metadata was included differed by source and by participant, and the metadata was provided uncurated.

The sequenced material came from peripheral blood. The chain was built from TRBV6-2 or TRBV6-3 and TRBJ2-7; possibly the D gene is TRBD1, per 6 matching bases. The TCR sequence derives from a man in his thirties or forties with COVID-19, enrolled during active disease. The DNA sequence follows: TGTGCCAGCAGTTTCAGGGGAAGGGGGTACTACGAGCAGTACTTC. The translation is CASSFRGRGYYEQYF.